This TCR beta chain was captured by sequencing in a study of blood T cell repertoires in COVID-19. Study in general: Acute-phase and convalescent COVID-19 samples originated in the United States, Italy and Spain.

Looked up from germline, CDR1 is SGHRS and CDR2 is YFSETQ. The ends lost 0 bases at V and 5 bases at J; junction bases unmatched: 2. This CDR3 is built from 14 residues. As originally analysed: Amplified reference gene primers provided the basis for estimating nucleated cell counts. The method was immunoSEQ multiplex PCR; TCRdb's version includes in-frame clones alone and lacks a portion of them. That table furnishes V, J and clone size, whereas the DNA furnished D and trimming. Of over 150,000 clones in the sample, around 85% were seen once. This clonotype was obtained from a man in his 70s with active or convalescent COVID-19. The chain uses TRBV5-1 and TRBJ2-7, with 10 nucleotides matching TRBD1. Sequences were obtained from peripheral blood. The CDR3 loop reads CASSLGTGGHEQYF. The CDR3 bases are TGCGCCAGCAGCTTGGGGACAGGGGGTCACGAGCAGTACTTC.